Sequencing of this T cell receptor beta chain was carried out in a study of Ad26.COV2.S vaccination and SARS-CoV-2 variants. A word on this clone: Its target is not known.

Clones were sequenced by immunoSEQ multiplex PCR, and TCRdb holds only the in-frame ones, with some missing. The repertoire consists of about 420,000 clones, with 70% to 90% occurring once and the leading ten covering around 3.6%. Study findings and constraints: While placebo recipients had lower spike-specific TCR breadth, vaccine recipients had more. Measures of TCR breadth and depth may have fallen short of total T cell responses. Placebo recipients and vaccine recipients were similar in non-spike TCR breadth.

The treatment here: some 19 received Ad26.COV2.S at low or high dose, single or two shots; about 5 received placebo; per-sample allocation not given. Specimens were obtained on day 63 following the first vaccine or placebo injection. The vaccine antigen was prefusion-stabilized Wuhan SARS-CoV-2 spike. This CDR3 is built from 14 residues. Germline V CDR1 and CDR2: SGHRS, YFSETQ. V dropped 5 bases and J dropped 0 bases, with 11 bases sitting between them. This TCR was sampled from a person between 18 and 60 years old who received the Ad26.COV2.S COVID-19 vaccine or a placebo. Specimen: peripheral blood, collected in a trial of Ad26.COV2.S vaccine versus placebo. The rearrangement links TRBV5-1 to TRBJ1-1, with a tentative D call TRBD1 (5 bases). CDR3 coding DNA: TGCGCCAGCAGACGGGGCCCCATGAACACTGAAGCTTTCTTT. Protein: CASRRGPMNTEAFF.